This TCR beta chain is from a study of T cells in Graves' hyperthyroidism and ophthalmopathy. General observations from the study: Most expanded thyroid clonotypes above 0.001 also appeared in blood.

The CDR3 regions of TCR beta were amplified from RNA transcripts. TCR CDR3 underwent first-round RT-PCR with the HTBI primer set. From the multiplex PCR reads, TCRdb called clonotypes with MiXCR, one entry per CDR3 protein. The table lists about 560,000 distinct CDR3 sequences, 40% to 55% of them singletons. With respect to this clonotype: Its specificity is not known.

The CDR3 extends over 14 amino acids. Germline V gives CDR1 SGHVS, CDR2 FQNEAQ. Between the trimmed V and J ends, which lost 8 bases and 4 bases, there was a span of 17 bases. Hyperthyroidism of Graves' type that showed no ophthalmopathy progression within 18 months was stable. Each patient was aged 18 to 65 and had newly diagnosed hyperthyroidism of under 2 months' duration. The specimen sequenced was peripheral blood or thyroid tissue (not recorded which). This sequence was found in a woman aged 18-29 years with Graves' hyperthyroidism. The rearrangement links TRBV7-8 to TRBJ1-2; possibly TRBD1 for D (5 bases). The CDR3 nucleotides read TGTGCCAGCTCACCCCGCAGGGATGGCTATGGCTACACCTTC. Translating it yields CASSPRRDGYGYTF.